This entry describes one TCR beta chain. What it recognizes is unknown. The data belong to a study of cytomegalovirus exposure and HLA in healthy donors. Use of 60 Vbeta and 13 Jbeta primers characterized the PCR. Under the authors' procedure: Later reanalysis found approximately 80 million unique TCR beta chains, 10 million to 14 million of them shared. Here immunoSEQ multiplex PCR was the method, and the copy in TCRdb shows in-frame clones only, minus some. Clone size and the V and J calls come from that table; the DNA yielded D and trimming. The sample lists roughly 170,000 clones, roughly 84% occurring once. Findings and caveats of the study: Further analysis, carried out later, found HLA-associated TCR beta chains more clonally expanded than equally common other chains. CMV antigen specificity was confirmed in vitro for three CMV-associated chains.

The CDR3 is made up of 14 amino acids. CDR1 is KGHSH, CDR2 LQKENI, per germline. The J segment lost 6 bases and the V segment lost 6 bases, leaving 7 bases of the junction unmatched. Sequenced sample: PBMCs. The chain employs TRBV18 and TRBJ2-1, with 8 bases matching TRBD1. The source of this sequence is a man aged 30 to 39 in good health and CMV-seronegative. CDR3 nucleotide sequence: TGTGCCAGCTCGCAACAGGGGGTAGGCAATGAGCAGTTCTTC. Translated, it gives CASSQQGVGNEQFF.